A selection of T cell receptor beta chains follows, all from one sample in a study of response to subunit inactivated influenza vaccine. From the RT-PCR reads, TCRdb called clonotypes with MiXCR, one entry per CDR3 protein. The sample contains 500,000 to 600,000 distinct CDR3 sequences, roughly 13% of which appear only once. The sample here was PBMCs from blood, taken roughly 6 weeks after vaccination. These receptors were collected from a man aged 50 or older who received an inactivated influenza vaccine. Both conserved end residues are part of each CDR3. D genes are given only for firm matches.

CDR3	J	V	D	length
CASSLGPGNEQFF	TRBJ2-1	TRBV6-2/TRBV6-3	.	13
CAISELGPTYEQYF	TRBJ2-7	TRBV10-3	.	14
CASSFQGFYGYTF	TRBJ1-2	TRBV12-3/TRBV12-4	.	13
CASSYSRSTVTRADTQYF	TRBJ2-3	TRBV6-2/TRBV6-3	.	18
CASSLSAGSANTEAFF	TRBJ1-1	TRBV12-3/TRBV12-4	.	16
CSARKLAESSYNEQFF	TRBJ2-1	TRBV20-1	TRBD2	16
CSARGAPGGGNTIYF	TRBJ1-3	TRBV20-1	.	15
CASTITGELFF	TRBJ2-2	TRBV7-2	.	11
CSTGQRPGELFF	TRBJ2-2	TRBV29-1	.	12
CASSLRAGWKYNEQFF	TRBJ2-1	TRBV11-2	.	16
CATSIPGQTQHF	TRBJ2-1	TRBV15	TRBD1	12
CASSLVRGSANYGYTF	TRBJ1-2	TRBV12-3/TRBV12-4	.	16
CASSLNPNSPLHF	TRBJ1-6	TRBV28	.	13
CASSLAGTETQYF	TRBJ2-5	TRBV12-3/TRBV12-4	.	13
CASSPFFSNTEAFF	TRBJ1-1	TRBV5-6	.	14
CASSLKGTGPYEQYF	TRBJ2-7	TRBV5-1	.	15